This T cell receptor beta chain derives from a study of T cells after yellow fever vaccination. Broader study findings: Although most clonotypes did not, a small share appeared in both CD4 and CD8 compartments. A large majority of primary-vaccination clones showed up again after the booster (under 98% CD4, almost 90% CD8).

It was through 5'RACE template switching that TCR cDNA was made, with a universal primer site and UMIs added. TCRdb re-derived calls from the 5' RACE reads in MiXCR, one entry per CDR3 protein. The sample includes around 530,000 distinct CDR3 sequences, 17% of them seen just once. Regarding this clonotype: What it binds is not known.

From germline, CDR1 is SGHAT and CDR2 FQNNGV. The CDR3 contains 15 residues. Unmatched junction bases numbered 6, after V lost 2 bases and J lost 7 bases. This sample comprised PBMCs, obtained 5 days after the first yellow fever vaccination. The chain links TRBV11-2 to TRBJ2-1; 9 bases fit TRBD2. This receptor was identified in a man aged 18 to 30 who received the YFV17D yellow fever vaccine. The CDR3 reads CASSLLAGPRNEQFF. CDR3 in DNA: TGTGCCAGCAGCTTACTAGCGGGGCCGAGGAATGAGCAGTTCTTC.